This T cell receptor beta chain comes out of a study of T cell responses to AZD1222 COVID-19 vaccine. The study, taken as a whole, reports: CD4 TCRs associated with vaccination spanned spike, dominating at 160-218 and 743-854. None of the repertoires were sampled until the peak T cell response had passed.

Measured with immunoSEQ multiplex PCR; TCRdb has only the in-frame clones, and not every one. The repertoire holds roughly 150,000 clones, with about 90% as singletons. Notes on this clone: As yet, its antigen is unknown.

The CDR3 covers 20 residues. V dropped 1 base and J dropped 3; count of bases not matched to a gene: 13. CDR1 is MNHEY, CDR2 SMNVEV, per germline (reference sequence). The clonotype comes from an adult who received the AZD1222 COVID-19 vaccine. The chain links TRBV27 to TRBJ1-6; TRBD1 matches 9 bases. The sequenced sample was peripheral blood, obtained 28 days after the second AZD1222 dose. CDR3 nucleotide sequence: TGTGCCAGCAGTTTATATACACCCGGGACAGGGAACGACTATAATTCACCCCTCCACTTT. As protein: CASSLYTPGTGNDYNSPLHF.